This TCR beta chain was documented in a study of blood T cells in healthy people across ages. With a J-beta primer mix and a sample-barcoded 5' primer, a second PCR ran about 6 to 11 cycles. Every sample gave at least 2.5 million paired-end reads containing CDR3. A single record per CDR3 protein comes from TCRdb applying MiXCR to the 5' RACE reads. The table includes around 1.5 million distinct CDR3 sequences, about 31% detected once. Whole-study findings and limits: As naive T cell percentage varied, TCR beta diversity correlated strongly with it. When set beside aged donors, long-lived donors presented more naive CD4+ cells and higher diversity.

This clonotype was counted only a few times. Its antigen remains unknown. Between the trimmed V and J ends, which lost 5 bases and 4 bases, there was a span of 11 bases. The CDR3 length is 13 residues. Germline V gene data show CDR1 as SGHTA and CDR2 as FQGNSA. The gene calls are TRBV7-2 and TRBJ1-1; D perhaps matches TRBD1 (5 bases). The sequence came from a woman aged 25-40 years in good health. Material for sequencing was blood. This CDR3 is CASSQGTATEAFF. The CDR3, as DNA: TGTGCCAGCAGCCAAGGGACCGCCACTGAAGCTTTCTTT.